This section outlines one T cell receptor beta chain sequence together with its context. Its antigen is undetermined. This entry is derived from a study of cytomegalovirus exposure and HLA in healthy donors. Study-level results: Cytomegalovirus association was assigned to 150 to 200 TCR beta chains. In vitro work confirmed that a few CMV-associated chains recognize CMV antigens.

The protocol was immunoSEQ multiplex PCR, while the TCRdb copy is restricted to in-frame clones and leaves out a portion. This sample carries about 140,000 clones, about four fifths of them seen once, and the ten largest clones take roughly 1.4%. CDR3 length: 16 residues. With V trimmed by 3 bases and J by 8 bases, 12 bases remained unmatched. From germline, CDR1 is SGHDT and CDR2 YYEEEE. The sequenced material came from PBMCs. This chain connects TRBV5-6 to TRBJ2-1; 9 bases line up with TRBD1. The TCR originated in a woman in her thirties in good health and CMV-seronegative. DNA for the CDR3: TGTGCCAGCAGCTGGGGGACAGGGAGGACTATAGATGAGCAGTTCTTC. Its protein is CASSWGTGRTIDEQFF. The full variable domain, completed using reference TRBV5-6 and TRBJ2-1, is DAGVTQSPTHLIKTRGQQVTLRCSPKSGHDTVSWYQQALGQGPQFIFQYYEEEERQRGNFPDRFSGHQFPNYSSELNVNALLLGDSALYLCASSWGTGRTIDEQFFGPGTRLTVL.